This T cell receptor (beta chain) was sequenced in a study of T-cell memory formation after mild COVID-19 (dated by TCRdb to the early 2020s). General notes on the study: TCR sequence clusters from the two donors were found to be largely donor specific. Longitudinal TCRalpha and TCRbeta repertoire sequencing tracked T-cell clones expanding and contracting after mild COVID-19 in a couple of donors. Two young, previously healthy adult volunteers made up the cohort, one male and one female. Study-level results and caveats: SARS-CoV-2 specificity of the second-wave clones peaking on day 37 was not confirmed. Only two mild cases were covered by the study, and larger cohorts that include severe cases with pre-infection samples were considered necessary. Contracting CD4+ clones were found mainly in CM and EM memory subsets, while CD8+ clones were enriched in EMRA. Clones contracting from day 15 to 85 had balanced CD4/CD8 phenotypes, while a second wave expanding from day 15 to 37 was biased towards CD4+. Some responding clones were detected in pre-infection memory, suggesting pre-existing cross-reactive memory T cells joined the SARS-CoV-2 response.

Points on this clonotype: There is no known antigen for this receptor. The record has no base qualities; no much larger clone is one base away.

Ficoll-Paque density gradient centrifugation was used to isolate PBMCs. Reads for this sample came from an Illumina NovaSeq 6000. TCRalpha and TCRbeta cDNA libraries were built by 5'RACE with constant-segment primers, adding sample barcodes and unique molecular identifiers. RNA was extracted from every sample with Trizol reagent. Libraries were amplified in two PCR steps, with a second sample barcode and Illumina TruSeq adapters added in the second step. Libraries were sequenced on an Illumina NovaSeq with 2 x 150 bp paired-end reads. In the original analysis: The reads were demultiplexed and collapsed into UMI-guided consensus sequences using migec v1.2.7. Using mixcr v2.1.11, UMI consensuses were aligned to TRA and TRB V and J templates and then assembled into clonotypes. Clonotypes were classified as expanded or contracted when called significant by both edgeR and NoisET, with noise models trained on biological replicates. For edgeR calls, the cutoffs were a false discovery rate-adjusted p below 0.01 and a log2 fold-change threshold of 1. As an exploratory analysis of dynamics, max-normalized trajectories of the 1000 most abundant clonotypes were examined with PCA combined with hierarchical clustering. Separately sequenced CD4+ and CD8+ repertoires were used to assign the CD4 or CD8 phenotype of responding clones. TCRdb applied fastp at Q25 and MiXCR to the public reads, then kept only in-frame beta chains. Rows are unified per CDR3 protein, each entry keeping the most common DNA and genes. The V and J calls were determined by TCRdb, not by the authors. For this sample there are 550,000 to 600,000 distinct CDR3 sequences; 17% appear just once. The top ten clones comprise just over 8% of the sample.

The CDR3 sequence holds 16 residues, the cysteine and phenylalanine included. The sequence is cut down to CDR3 DNA, 48 bases in frame from base 1. The CDR1 and CDR2 encoded by the germline V gene (reference sequence) are SEHNR and FQNEAQ. V is trimmed back by 4 bases and J by 6 bases, and the junction contains 13 bases that no gene match accounts for. Sequencing input: PBMCs or a T cell subset sorted from them (not recorded which). The clonotype comes from an adult woman who had mild COVID-19 (a few samples of this study predate the infection). The sample titles of this study are shuffled in the database, so cell type and time point are left out; the donor was told from shared clones. The sequence joins TRBV7-9 to TRBJ1-2, with TRBD1 matching 8 junction bases. The CDR3 here reads CASSSVQGAVFNGYTF. Here is the DNA: TGTGCCAGCAGCTCCGTTCAGGGGGCGGTGTTTAATGGCTACACCTTC.